Presented here are 18 T cell receptor beta chains from one specimen sequenced in a study of OX40 agonist ivuxolimab in advanced cancers. The method was immunoSEQ multiplex PCR; TCRdb's version includes in-frame clones alone and lacks a portion of them. The sample lists approximately 57,000 clones; approximately 91% were seen once. This material consisted of CD4+ or CD8+ T cells sorted from blood, taken in a trial of the OX40 agonist ivuxolimab. Every receptor here comes from an adult with an advanced solid tumor such as melanoma, head and neck, liver or kidney cancer.

The chain joins TRBV9 to TRBJ2-1; TRBD2 matches at 8 bases. The V gene end was trimmed by 2 bases and the J gene end by 0 bases; junction bases not matched to a gene: 1. There are 15 residues in the CDR3. Germline CDR1 is SGDLS and CDR2 is YYNGEE. In nucleotides, the CDR3 is TGTGCCAGCAGCGTTAGCGGGAACTCCTACAATGAGCAGTTCTTC. Translated: CASSVSGNSYNEQFF.

This clone occurred once. The gene calls are TRBV10-3 and TRBJ2-5; TRBD2 aligns across 9 bases. V lost 0 bases, J lost 5 bases, and 4 bases stayed unmatched. CDR1 ENHRY and CDR2 SYGVKD come from the germline V gene. The CDR3 is made up of 15 amino acids. The CDR3 reads CAISESSGRSETQYF. The CDR3 DNA reads TGTGCCATCAGTGAGTCGAGCGGGAGGAGTGAGACCCAGTACTTC.

This chain's CDR3 is CASSQGRTGLSYEQYF. CDR3 sequence (DNA): TGCGCCAGCAGCCAAGGCCGGACAGGCCTCTCCTACGAGCAGTACTTC. The V and J genes are TRBV4-1 and TRBJ2-7, with 7 bases fitting TRBD1. CDR3 length: 16 residues. Germline CDR1 reads MGHRA; CDR2 reads YSYEKL. Germline trimming cut 1 base from V and 0 bases from J; bases unmatched to any gene: 6.

This chain connects TRBV7-9 to TRBJ2-7; D may be TRBD2 (5 bases). This CDR3 region has 14 residues. Germline CDR1 SEHNR, CDR2 FQNEAQ (reference sequence). The V gene lost 4 bases and the J gene lost 0 bases, with 10 bases spanning the gap. The CDR3: CASSSISDSYEQYF. In nucleotides, the CDR3 is TGTGCCAGCAGCTCGATTAGCGACTCCTACGAGCAGTACTTC.

V is TRBV7-8 and J is TRBJ2-5; a possible D gene is TRBD1 (6 bases). Germline V CDR1 and CDR2: SGHVS, FQNEAQ. The CDR3 has 13 residues. V was cut by 4 bases and J by 2 bases, with 8 bases left in between. The CDR3 DNA reads TGTGCCAGCAGCTCTCAGGGGCAAGAGACCCAGTACTTC. Its protein product is CASSSQGQETQYF.

This clone occurred once. This chain uses TRBV5-4 with TRBJ2-3; weak D call: TRBD2 (6 bases). Trimming pared 0 bases from V and 1 base from J, leaving 12 bases between. Germline CDR1 is SGHNT and CDR2 is YYREEE (reference sequence). CDR3 length: 16 amino acids. CDR3 coding DNA: TGTGCCAGCAGCTTGGACCAACTAGCCGGCACAGATACGCAGTATTTT. Protein: CASSLDQLAGTDTQYF. Based on the CDR3 plus reference TRBV5-4 and TRBJ2-3, the full variable domain is ETGVTQSPTHLIKTRGQQVTLRCSSQSGHNTVSWYQQALGQGPQFIFQYYREEENGRGNFPPRFSGLQFPNYSSELNVNALELDDSALYLCASSLDQLAGTDTQYFGPGTRLTVL.

The chain uses TRBV9 and TRBJ2-3, with a weak D call TRBD2 (6 bases). Germline V CDR1 and CDR2: SGDLS, YYNGEE. This CDR3 comprises 15 residues. V lost 4 bases to trimming and J lost 5 bases, with 17 bases between them. The CDR3 loop reads CASSPQLASIDTQYF. The CDR3 DNA reads as TGTGCCAGCAGCCCCCAGCTAGCGTCGATAGATACGCAGTATTTT.

The J gene is TRBJ1-4, the V gene TRBV9, with 9 nucleotides matching TRBD1. Germline CDR1 is SGDLS and CDR2 is YYNGEE. The J segment lost 8 bases and the V segment lost 3 bases, leaving 8 bases of the junction unmatched. This CDR3 has 15 amino acids. CDR3 sequence: CASSATTGTGEKLFF. The CDR3 coding sequence is TGTGCCAGCAGCGCCACAACCGGGACAGGGGAAAAACTGTTTTTT.

The rearrangement uses TRBV15 and TRBJ2-5, with a tentative D call TRBD1 (6 bases). CDR3 size: 14 residues. Trimming took off 0 bases at V and 5 bases at J, with 10 bases between the two ends. Germline V gene data show CDR1 as LNHNV and CDR2 as YYDKDF (reference sequence). CDR3 nucleotides: TGTGCCACCAGCAGAGACAGGGGAACGGAGACCCAGTACTTC. This encodes CATSRDRGTETQYF.

The CDR3 DNA sequence: TGTGCCAGCAGTTTAGAGCAGACCCCGGAGAATGAAAAACTGTTTTTT. This codes for CASSLEQTPENEKLFF. This chain joins TRBV27 and TRBJ1-4; D is unclear. V gave up 2 bases and J gave up 5 bases, with 15 bases separating them. Germline-derived CDR1 and CDR2 are MNHEY and SMNVEV (reference sequence). CDR3 length equals 16 residues.

V gene TRBV5-1 combines with J gene TRBJ2-5, with a tentative D call TRBD2 (6 bases). CDR1 and CDR2 (germline): SGHRS, YFSETQ. V gave up 9 bases and J gave up 5 bases, with 17 bases separating them. There are 13 residues in the CDR3. CDR3 protein: CATAGYGGETQYF. The CDR3 DNA is TGCGCCACCGCCGGTTATGGGGGGGAGACCCAGTACTTC.

The J gene is TRBJ2-1, the V gene TRBV27, with D maybe TRBD2 (5 bases). The CDR3 runs to 12 residues. Germline CDR1 reads MNHEY; CDR2 reads SMNVEV (reference sequence). Trimming took off 2 bases at V and 12 bases at J, with 11 bases between the two ends. Written as DNA, the CDR3 is TGTGCCAGCAGTTTAGCTTCAGGAGGGCAGTTCTTC. Protein sequence: CASSLASGGQFF.

The gene calls are TRBV19 and TRBJ1-4; 10 positions match TRBD1. This CDR3 has 16 residues. After removal of 2 bases from V and 3 bases from J, the junction contained 3 bases not matched to a gene. Germline V gene sequence: CDR1 LNHDA, CDR2 SQIVND (reference sequence). The CDR3 reads CASSIRDRGSNEKLFF. The CDR3 nucleotides read TGTGCCAGTAGTATACGGGACAGGGGCTCTAATGAAAAACTGTTTTTT. Together with reference TRBV19 and TRBJ1-4, the CDR3 gives the full variable domain: DGGITQSPKYLFRKEGQNVTLSCEQNLNHDAMYWYRQDPGQGLRLIYYSQIVNDFQKGDIAEGYSVSREKKESFPLTVTSAQKNPTAFYLCASSIRDRGSNEKLFFGSGTQLSVL.

The chain combines TRBV9 with TRBJ2-7, with D tentatively TRBD1 (5 bases). Germline lookup yields CDR1 SGDLS and CDR2 YYNGEE. Trimming left V 4 bases short and J 2 bases short, with 10 bases between. This CDR3 contains 13 residues. The CDR3 sequence: CASSPTDTYEQYF. DNA for the CDR3: TGTGCCAGCAGCCCAACGGACACCTACGAGCAGTACTTC.

This sequence joins TRBV28 and TRBJ1-3, with D perhaps matching TRBD1 (5 bases). Per germline, CDR1 MDHEN and CDR2 SYDVKM. The CDR3 runs 16 residues. V lost 5 bases and J 2 bases, leaving 16 bases between the germline ends. This CDR3 reads CASSPVGQAPGNTIYF. CDR3 DNA sequence: TGTGCCAGCAGTCCGGTGGGGCAGGCCCCTGGAAACACCATATATTTT.

J is TRBJ2-7 and V is TRBV14; a weak D match, TRBD1 (5 bases). The germline V gene encodes CDR1 SGHDN and CDR2 FVKESK. Trimming took 1 base from V and 3 from J, leaving 7 bases between them. The CDR3 runs 13 residues. The CDR3 nucleotides are TGTGCCAGCAGCCAAGGACAGATCTACGAGCAGTACGTC. This translates into CASSQGQIYEQYV.

This clone was observed a handful of times. The rearrangement links TRBV6-9 to TRBJ1-5; 9 bases are shared with TRBD1. Trimming took 7 bases from V and 5 from J; bases not matched to a gene: 18. The CDR3 runs to 18 residues. Germline loops: CDR1 MNHGY, CDR2 SVAAGI. CDR3 amino acids: CASTFMIPPGQGYQPQHF. CDR3 DNA sequence: TGTGCCAGCACCTTCATGATTCCCCCGGGACAGGGTTATCAGCCCCAGCATTTT.

The chain employs TRBV28 and TRBJ1-1, with 8 bases lining up with TRBD1. Germline V lookup: CDR1 MDHEN, CDR2 SYDVKM. V lost 5 bases, J lost 1 base, and 6 bases stayed unmatched. The CDR3 consists of 15 residues. The CDR3 region has the DNA TGTGCCAGCAGTAGATGGACAGGGTCGAACACTGAAGCTTTCTTT. The encoded protein is CASSRWTGSNTEAFF.